This TCR beta chain derives from a study of blood T cell repertoires in COVID-19. Turning to the study itself: Spain, Italy and the United States supplied samples that represented acute and convalescent COVID-19.

Profiling relied on immunoSEQ multiplex PCR, and the TCRdb table lists in-frame clones only, not all of them. The data show about 200,000 clones, 70% to 90% seen once. Germline CDR1 and CDR2: LNHDA and SQIVND (reference sequence). The CDR3 spans 16 residues. V was pared by 3 bases and J by 3 bases, with 7 bases of the junction left unmatched. This rearrangement joins TRBV19 to TRBJ2-4, with 8 bases matching TRBD2. The sequence came from a woman older than 75 with acute or convalescent COVID-19. The sequencing input was peripheral blood. In DNA form, the CDR3 reads TGTGCCAGTAGTATTCTCTCCGGGGGGGTCAAAAACATTCAGTACTTC. Its protein product is CASSILSGGVKNIQYF.